This T cell receptor (beta chain) appears in the sequencing data of a study of identical twins. Study-level results: Out-of-frame alpha sequences common to twins exhibited a surplus of low generation probability. Beta out-of-frame sequences showed weaker excess sharing between twins.

The germline V and J ends were trimmed by 3 bases and 4 bases, with 13 bases remaining between them. In germline, CDR1 is DFQATT, CDR2 SNEGSKA (reference sequence). CDR3 length equals 14 residues. This clonotype has a handful of counts. The antigen is unknown. TCRdb reprocessed the 5' RACE reads with MiXCR, giving one entry per CDR3 protein. The sample lists around 480,000 distinct CDR3 sequences; roughly an eighth were seen once. Separately, the same data were catalogued under a study of yellow fever vaccine responses in identical twins. That study reports: Reportedly, twins showed a vaccine T cell response that looked partly convergent and partly personalized.

The receptor was derived from a young woman in good health. Sequences were obtained from CD4+ T cells sorted from blood. The rearrangement uses TRBV20-1 and TRBJ2-1; no clear D. CDR3 in DNA: TGCAGTGCTAGCGGTGGCACAGCTTACAATGAGCAGTTCTTC. Residues: CSASGGTAYNEQFF.